These T cell receptor beta chains were read from a single sample in a study of cytomegalovirus exposure and HLA in healthy donors. The assay was immunoSEQ multiplex PCR, and TCRdb's table has in-frame clones only and misses some. The sample holds some 130,000 clones; just under 80% are singletons and the top ten take roughly 1.5%. Sequenced input: PBMCs. Source of these receptors: a young woman in good health and CMV-seronegative. CDR3s include the opening cysteine and the closing phenylalanine or tryptophan. The order of the fields is V gene, CDR3 length, CDR3 protein.

v_call: TRBV7-9; cdr3_length: 19; cdr3_aa: CASSLVKDGAVASYNEQFF
v_call: TRBV4-1; cdr3_length: 15; cdr3_aa: CASSQETGSWYGYTF
v_call: TRBV10-3; cdr3_length: 15; cdr3_aa: CAISSGQAGTYEQYF
v_call: TRBV10-3; cdr3_length: 16; cdr3_aa: CAISESGDSGANVLTF
v_call: TRBV29-1; cdr3_length: 13; cdr3_aa: CSVEPRGENIQYF
v_call: TRBV14; cdr3_length: 14; cdr3_aa: CASSQDSLRSGYTF
v_call: TRBV5-1; cdr3_length: 16; cdr3_aa: CASSLWGPSRATEAFF
v_call: TRBV30; cdr3_length: 15; cdr3_aa: CAWKLAGGQTGELFF
v_call: TRBV7-9; cdr3_length: 12; cdr3_aa: CASSLNPYEQYF
v_call: TRBV4-1; cdr3_length: 16; cdr3_aa: CASSQDRLAAYREQYF
v_call: TRBV1; cdr3_length: 17; cdr3_aa: CTSSQGINSGRADEQFF
v_call: TRBV29-1; cdr3_length: 15; cdr3_aa: CSAGYLAGAFDEQFF
v_call: TRBV10-3; cdr3_length: 19; cdr3_aa: CAIRGVWEREASSYNEQFF
v_call: TRBV27; cdr3_length: 14; cdr3_aa: CASSQQGAFNTIYF
v_call: TRBV27; cdr3_length: 13; cdr3_aa: CASSVSGVYEQYF
v_call: TRBV2; cdr3_length: 12; cdr3_aa: CASTWTGAEAFF
v_call: TRBV28; cdr3_length: 14; cdr3_aa: CASSPGQGRTEAFF
v_call: TRBV5-3; cdr3_length: 14; cdr3_aa: CARRLGQCFSGYTF
v_call: TRBV6-5; cdr3_length: 14; cdr3_aa: CASSHRGAGNTIYF
v_call: TRBV9; cdr3_length: 17; cdr3_aa: CASSALAGTSGYREQFF
v_call: TRBV6-1; cdr3_length: 13; cdr3_aa: CASSEQFSYEQYF
v_call: TRBV20-1; cdr3_length: 11; cdr3_aa: CSARRGLQQFF
v_call: TRBV6-5; cdr3_length: 15; cdr3_aa: CASSYPGQGASGYTF
v_call: TRBV6-1; cdr3_length: 20; cdr3_aa: CASSERRTGGPSSSGNTIYF
v_call: TRBV7-6; cdr3_length: 19; cdr3_aa: CASSSGLADQISGANVLTF
v_call: TRBV5-6; cdr3_length: 17; cdr3_aa: CASSMGQASSGANVLTF
v_call: TRBV6-4; cdr3_length: 16; cdr3_aa: CASSEQREYSLNTQYF
v_call: TRBV5-4; cdr3_length: 15; cdr3_aa: CASSLASSATGELFF
v_call: TRBV5-6; cdr3_length: 16; cdr3_aa: CASSLGAGLMNTEAFF
v_call: TRBV6-5; cdr3_length: 15; cdr3_aa: CASSPLGQGNYGYTF
v_call: TRBV2; cdr3_length: 14; cdr3_aa: CASLPGQGSYEQYF
v_call: TRBV5-1; cdr3_length: 15; cdr3_aa: CASSLAPGSTDTQYF
v_call: TRBV7-2; cdr3_length: 17; cdr3_aa: CASSLGATAGGQETQYF
v_call: TRBV10-3; cdr3_length: 16; cdr3_aa: CAITSGRTIQDNEQFF
v_call: TRBV5-1; cdr3_length: 14; cdr3_aa: CASSPTSPRDEQYF
v_call: TRBV20-1; cdr3_length: 11; cdr3_aa: CSAAAAPSKFF
v_call: TRBV4-1; cdr3_length: 16; cdr3_aa: CASSQLLAGDTQPQHF
v_call: TRBV6-5; cdr3_length: 13; cdr3_aa: CASRLAGVPEQFF
v_call: TRBV5-1; cdr3_length: 16; cdr3_aa: CASSFGLAATQETQYF
v_call: TRBV30; cdr3_length: 12; cdr3_aa: CAWAGSDQPQHF
v_call: TRBV7-7; cdr3_length: 15; cdr3_aa: CASSLGTGGPETQYF